The source of this TCR beta chain is a study of radiotherapy plus CTLA-4 blockade in lung cancer. The protocol was immunoSEQ multiplex PCR, while the TCRdb copy is restricted to in-frame clones and leaves out a portion. The data contain about 77,000 clones, roughly four fifths of them singletons. The origin of this receptor is a human donor with non-small cell lung cancer whose response to radiotherapy plus ipilimumab could not be evaluated. This material consisted of peripheral blood, taken from a patient treated with radiotherapy plus ipilimumab.

CDR3 DNA sequence: TGCGCCAGCAGCCAAGCTGGGGACTGGTTGACAGATACGCAGTATTTT. Translation: CASSQAGDWLTDTQYF. The chain uses TRBV4-1 and TRBJ2-3; weak D call: TRBD2 (6 bases). Between the trimmed V and J ends, which lost 1 base and 3 bases, there was a span of 14 bases. CDR3 length equals 16 residues. The germline gives CDR1 MGHRA, CDR2 YSYEKL.